A selection of T cell receptor beta chains follows, all from one sample in a study of T cells after yellow fever vaccination. TCRdb analysed the 5' RACE reads with MiXCR anew, one entry per CDR3 protein. The sample has approximately 600,000 distinct CDR3 sequences, roughly an eighth seen once. Sequencing used PBMCs, obtained on the day of the yellow fever booster vaccination. These receptors were taken from a man aged 25 to 40 who received the YFV17D yellow fever vaccine. The CDR3 runs from the conserved cysteine through the conserved F or W. D genes are given only for firm matches. A row's size may be missing; if present it is once, few, many or a size class.

TRBJ1-1 | TRBD1 | TRBV7-9 | few | TGTGCCAGCAGCCAGGGACAGGGGTTAGAAGCTTTCTTT | CASSQGQGLEAFF
TRBJ2-2 | - | TRBV3-1 | - | TGTGCCAGCAGCGGGGGCGGGACTAACACCGGGGAGCTGTTTTTT | CASSGGGTNTGELFF
TRBJ2-6 | - | TRBV9 | many | TGTGCCAGCAGCATGACGGTGACCCGCTCTGGGGCCAACGTCCTGACTTTC | CASSMTVTRSGANVLTF
TRBJ2-4 | - | TRBV4-3 | - | TGCGCCAGCAGCCTGGACGGGAAAAACATTCAGTACTTC | CASSLDGKNIQYF
TRBJ2-1 | TRBD2 | TRBV7-2 | many | TGTGCCAGCAGCTTAGAGACTAGCGGCAAATACAATGAGCAGTTCTTC | CASSLETSGKYNEQFF
TRBJ2-1 | TRBD2 | TRBV5-5 | - | TGTGCCAGCAGCCCGGGACTAGTCTGCTACAATGAGCAGTTCTTC | CASSPGLVCYNEQFF
TRBJ2-2 | TRBD2 | TRBV9 | few | TGTGCCAGCAGCGTGGCTAGCGGGCCCCGCAGTGAGCTGTTTTTT | CASSVASGPRSELFF
TRBJ2-3 | - | TRBV7-2 | few | TGTGCCAGCAGCTTTTTTGGACCTACAGATACGCAGTATTTT | CASSFFGPTDTQYF
TRBJ2-5 | TRBD2 | TRBV7-8 | - | TGTGCCAGCAGCCCTCGGGGCAGGGAGGGGACCCAGTACTTC | CASSPRGREGTQYF
TRBJ2-4 | TRBD2 | TRBV12-3/TRBV12-4 | - | TGTGCCAGCAGGAGCGGGAGTGACATTCAGTACTTC | CASRSGSDIQYF
TRBJ1-1 | - | TRBV5-1 | few | TGCGCCAGCAGCTTGGATGGGGGGATGAACACTGAAGCTTTCTTT | CASSLDGGMNTEAFF
TRBJ2-2 | TRBD1 | TRBV5-1 | many | TGCGCCAGCAGCTTGGGGACAGGCCTTTCCACCGGGGAGCTGTTTTTT | CASSLGTGLSTGELFF
TRBJ2-7 | - | TRBV7-2 | few | TGTGCCAGCAGCTTGACACGAACGAACGAGCAGTACTTC | CASSLTRTNEQYF
TRBJ2-1 | TRBD2 | TRBV7-9 | - | TGTGCCAGCAGCTCCGTTAGCGGGAGAGCCCTCGGTGAGCAGTTCTTC | CASSSVSGRALGEQFF
TRBJ1-5 | TRBD1 | TRBV12-3/TRBV12-4 | few | TGTGCCAGCAGCCCGACAGGGGGAAGTCAGCCCCAGCATTTT | CASSPTGGSQPQHF
TRBJ2-7 | TRBD2 | TRBV6-6 | few | TGTGCCAGCGTTGTTAGCGGGACGTACGAGCAGTACTTC | CASVVSGTYEQYF
TRBJ2-7 | - | TRBV7-6 | few | TGTGCCAGCAGCTCCTCGGGGGGCAGCGGTGACTACGAGCAGTACTTC | CASSSSGGSGDYEQYF
TRBJ1-5 | - | TRBV11-1 | - | TGTGCCAGCAGCTTAGGGTCAGGCTCAGGCAGCAATCAGCCCCAGCATTTT | CASSLGSGSGSNQPQHF
TRBJ2-3 | TRBD2 | TRBV20-1 | - | TGCAGTGCCCGAGCTGGCGGTAGCGGGAGGGCAGGGGATACGCAGTATTTT | CSARAGGSGRAGDTQYF
TRBJ2-1 | - | TRBV4-2 | few | TGTGCCAGCAGCCGTAAACCCGGGACTGGCGTCTACAATGAGCAGTTCTTC | CASSRKPGTGVYNEQFF
TRBJ2-1 | - | TRBV5-1 | - | TGCGCCAGCAGCCCGGCCGGGGAAAATGAGCAGTTCTTC | CASSPAGENEQFF
TRBJ2-3 | - | TRBV10-3 | - | TGTGCCATCAGTGACCCTACTGGACGAAGGTCAGACAGGATGGGGCACGCAGATACGCAGTATTTT | CAISDPTGRRSDRMGHADTQYF
TRBJ2-4 | TRBD2 | TRBV29-1 | - | TGCAGCGCAATTAGCGGGAAAAACATTCAGTACTTC | CSAISGKNIQYF
TRBJ2-7 | - | TRBV7-9 | - | TGTGCCAGCAGCTCAAAGAACTACGAGCAGTACTTC | CASSSKNYEQYF